This T cell receptor beta chain was captured in a study of Ad26.COV2.S vaccination and SARS-CoV-2 variants. This sample's treatment: over 15 received Ad26.COV2.S at low or high dose, single or two shots; a few received placebo; per-sample allocation not given. Repertoires come from day 63 after the first vaccine or placebo injection. Sequencing used immunoSEQ multiplex PCR; TCRdb keeps in-frame clones, though not all of them. The sample contains 400,000 or so clones, approximately 86% of which appear only once. V was shortened by 1 base and J by 2 bases, with 22 bases between the two germline ends. Germline CDR1 reads SGHAT; CDR2 reads FQNNGV. The CDR3 totals 19 residues.

The starting material was peripheral blood, obtained in a trial of Ad26.COV2.S vaccine versus placebo. The gene calls are TRBV11-2 and TRBJ2-3, with a weak D call TRBD1 (7 bases). This sequence originates from a person between 18 and 60 years old who received the Ad26.COV2.S COVID-19 vaccine or a placebo. The CDR3 DNA sequence: TGTGCCAGCAGCTTAGGACCTTTTTCAGGGGGACTTAACACAGATACGCAGTATTTT. Translated, it gives CASSLGPFSGGLNTDTQYF.